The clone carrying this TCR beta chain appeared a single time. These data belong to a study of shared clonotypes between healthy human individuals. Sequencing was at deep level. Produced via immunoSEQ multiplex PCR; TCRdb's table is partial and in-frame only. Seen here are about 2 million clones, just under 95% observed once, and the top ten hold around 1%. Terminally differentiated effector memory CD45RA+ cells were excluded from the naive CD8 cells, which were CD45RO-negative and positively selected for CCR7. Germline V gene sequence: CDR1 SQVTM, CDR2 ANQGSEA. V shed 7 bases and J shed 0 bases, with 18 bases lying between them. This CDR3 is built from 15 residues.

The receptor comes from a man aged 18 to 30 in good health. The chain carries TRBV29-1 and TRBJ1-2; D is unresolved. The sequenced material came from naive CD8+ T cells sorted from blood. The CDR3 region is CSDLAGYSPNYGYTF. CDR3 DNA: TGCAGCGACCTGGCTGGGTACAGCCCTAACTATGGCTACACCTTC.